This record covers a single TCR beta chain. CDR3 size: 14 residues. With V trimmed by 9 bases and J by 8 bases, 7 bases remained unmatched. Germline CDR1 and CDR2: SNHLY and FYNNEI. This entry comes from a study of blood T cell repertoires in COVID-19. The repertoire was sequenced with immunoSEQ multiplex PCR; TCRdb's copy has only in-frame clones and lacks some. The table lists over 95,000 clones, 70% to 85% of them singletons, with 17% in the top ten. The origin of this receptor is a woman in her sixties or seventies with acute or convalescent COVID-19. Source material: peripheral blood. The genes are TRBV2 and TRBJ1-6; 10 bases agree with TRBD1. The CDR3 DNA sequence: TGTGCCAGTTTCCGGGACAGGGGAGATTCACCCCTCCACTTT. It encodes CASFRDRGDSPLHF. Filled out from reference TRBV2 and TRBJ1-6, the complete variable domain reads EPEVTQTPSHQVTQMGQEVILRCVPISNHLYFYWYRQILGQKVEFLVSFYNNEISEKSEIFDDQFSVERPDGSNFTLKIRSTKLEDSAMYFCASFRDRGDSPLHFGNGTRLTVT.